The 25 T cell receptor beta chains given below trace back to one sample, sequenced in a study of early T cells in non-severe SARS-CoV-2 infection. TCRdb redid the calling of the 5' RACE reads with MiXCR, one entry per CDR3 protein. The sample has around 58,000 distinct CDR3 sequences, about 7.7% seen once. The sample here was whole blood, taken at baseline. All receptors derive from an adult who was a healthcare worker with PCR-confirmed SARS-CoV-2 infection or an uninfected control (not recorded which).

This clonotype showed up many times. This chain joins TRBV7-9 and TRBJ2-7; perhaps TRBD2 as D (5 bases). Germline V CDR1 and CDR2: SEHNR, FQNEAQ (reference sequence). The CDR3 is 14 amino acids. Trimming removed 7 bases at V and 7 bases at J, with 20 bases between. The CDR3 DNA sequence: TGTGCCAGCACACAAGTACCCCCCGGGGAGGAGCAGTACTTC. This codes for CASTQVPPGEEQYF.

This clonotype was counted many times. The chain uses TRBV5-4 and TRBJ2-2; tentative D call: TRBD1 (6 bases). CDR3 length: 16 amino acids. Germline values: CDR1 SGHNT, CDR2 YYREEE (reference sequence). Trimming cost V 4 bases and J 0 bases, with 13 bases left between them. The CDR3 region is CASSPGRTANTGELFF. In DNA, the CDR3 is TGTGCCAGCAGCCCTGGGCGGACAGCGAACACCGGGGAGCTGTTTTTT.

In its sample, this clonotype was seen a few times. Sequence at one end of the junction differs from germline and may be a read error. This rearrangement joins TRBV7-7 to TRBJ2-5; tentative D call: TRBD2 (7 bases). CDR1 and CDR2 from the germline V gene are SSHAT and FNYEAQ (reference sequence). The CDR3 loop spans 15 amino acids. CDR3 DNA: TGTGCTAGCAGCTTAGGGGGGGGTCCACAAGAGACCCAGTACTTC. Protein product: CASSLGGGPQETQYF.

This CDR3 reads CAISDSTGTDTQYF. The DNA of the CDR3 is TGTGCCATCAGTGACTCGACAGGCACAGATACGCAGTATTTT. This rearrangement joins TRBV10-3 to TRBJ2-3; tentatively, D is TRBD1 (5 bases). Trimming took 3 bases from V and 1 from J, leaving 8 bases between them. The CDR3 sequence is 14 residues long. Germline V CDR1 and CDR2: ENHRY, SYGVKD.

With respect to this clonotype: One end of the junction is discordant with germline, which a read error may explain. This chain connects TRBV14 to TRBJ1-2; D not resolved. Germline V lookup: CDR1 SGHDN, CDR2 FVKESK. This CDR3 spans 13 amino acids. CDR3 loop: CVSSPRPAGGYTF. The CDR3 DNA reads TGTGTCAGCAGCCCCAGACCGGCGGGTGGCTACACCTTC.

This chain uses TRBV7-3 with TRBJ2-3, with TRBD1 identical over 10 bases. The CDR3 spans 14 residues. CDR1 is SGHTA, CDR2 FQGTGA, per germline. Losses at the gene ends were 1 base for V and 6 bases for J; bases not matched to a gene: 1. The CDR3 here is CASSLRQGADTQYF. CDR3 DNA sequence: TGTGCCAGCAGCTTAAGACAGGGGGCGGATACGCAGTATTTT. Variable domain in full (rest from reference TRBV7-3 and TRBJ2-3): GAGVSQTPSNKVTEKGKYVELRCDPISGHTALYWYRQSLGQGPEFLIYFQGTGAADDSGLPNDRFFAVRPEGSVSTLKIQRTERGDSAVYLCASSLRQGADTQYFGPGTRLTVL.

In its sample, this clonotype was seen many times. This chain uses TRBV6-6 with TRBJ2-7; D gene unclear. Trimming took 5 bases from V and 6 from J, leaving 17 bases between them. Germline CDR1 MNHNY, CDR2 SVGAGI (reference sequence). This CDR3 comprises 14 residues. The CDR3 region has the DNA TGTGCCAGCAGTCCCGGGCCTAAAGACTCCGAGCAGTACTTC. It is translated as CASSPGPKDSEQYF.

The sample holds a few counts of this clonotype. The chain links TRBV5-1 to TRBJ2-1, with TRBD2 matching 11 bases. The CDR3 covers 16 residues. CDR1 SGHRS and CDR2 YFSETQ come from the germline V gene. The J segment lost 6 bases and the V segment lost 3 bases, leaving 8 bases of the junction unmatched. CDR3 loop: CASSSEPGTSGNEQFF. In nucleotides, the CDR3 is TGCGCCAGCAGCTCAGAACCCGGGACTAGCGGCAATGAGCAGTTCTTC.

The V gene is TRBV9, the J gene TRBJ2-2; D is unresolved. Trimming cost V 0 bases and J 4 bases, with 13 bases left between them. The CDR3 is 16 amino acids. Germline assignment: CDR1 SGDLS and CDR2 YYNGEE. DNA for the CDR3: TGTGCCAGCAGCGTAGGTGGAGCAATGACCACCGGGGAGCTGTTTTTT. It yields the protein CASSVGGAMTTGELFF.

This clonotype was counted at least ten times. The V call is TRBV6-5, the J call TRBJ2-7; D remains unclear. This CDR3 spans 15 amino acids. V gave up 0 bases and J gave up 4 bases, with 13 bases separating them. Germline CDR1 and CDR2: MNHEY and SVGAGI. CDR3 protein: CASSYSNLGAYEQYF. CDR3 in DNA: TGTGCCAGCAGTTACTCGAATTTGGGTGCGTACGAGCAGTACTTC.

This clonotype was picked up many times. The CDR3 region is CASSLLGPGEETQYF. CDR3 DNA sequence: TGTGCCAGCAGTTTATTAGGCCCCGGGGAAGAGACCCAGTACTTC. This chain connects TRBV28 to TRBJ2-5; perhaps TRBD2 as D (5 bases). CDR3 size: 15 residues. Germline V gene sequence: CDR1 MDHEN, CDR2 SYDVKM. Trimming pared 1 base from V and 3 bases from J, leaving 12 bases between.

The chain uses TRBV29-1 and TRBJ1-1, with TRBD1 matching 7 bases. The CDR3 covers 14 residues. The germline V gene has CDR1 SQVTM and CDR2 ANQGSEA. V lost 4 bases to trimming and J lost 4 bases; unmatched junction nucleotides: 9. In nucleotides, the CDR3 is TGCAGCGTTGCCCAGGGGGAGAAAATCACTGAAGCTTTCTTT. It yields the protein CSVAQGEKITEAFF.

This clonotype occurred a few times. The J gene is TRBJ1-5, the V gene TRBV7-2; no clear D gene. The germline CDR1 and CDR2 sequences are SGHTA and FQGNSA. This CDR3 has 17 residues. V lost 0 bases and J 0 bases, leaving 12 bases between the germline ends. CDR3 region: CASSLAVDTYSNQPQHF. CDR3 sequence (DNA): TGTGCCAGCAGCTTAGCGGTAGACACGTATAGCAATCAGCCCCAGCATTTT.

The chain recombines TRBV6-4 with TRBJ2-2; TRBD1 agrees at 8 bases. With 6 bases clipped from V and 3 bases from J, the junction kept 0 bases outside the gene matches. The CDR3 has 13 residues. The germline CDR1 and CDR2 sequences are MRHNA and SNTAGT. The CDR3 sequence: CASRDRDTGELFF. Written as DNA, the CDR3 is TGTGCCAGCAGGGACAGGGACACCGGGGAGCTGTTTTTT.

The rearrangement links TRBV28 to TRBJ2-3, with 8 bases aligning to TRBD1. The V gene end was trimmed by 6 bases and the J gene end by 1 base; junction bases not matched to a gene: 3. Germline values: CDR1 MDHEN, CDR2 SYDVKM. The CDR3 length is 14 residues. CDR3 sequence (DNA): TGTGCCAGCAGAGGACAGGGTGGCACAGATACGCAGTATTTT. Amino acid sequence: CASRGQGGTDTQYF.

This chain links TRBV9 with TRBJ2-5; 9 bases match TRBD2. Germline CDR1 and CDR2: SGDLS and YYNGEE. This CDR3 is built from 21 residues. V trimming: 0 bases; J trimming: 5 bases; junction bases outside the gene matches: 23. CDR3 bases: TGTGCCAGCAGCGTAGAAGGCTTCGTCGACGGACGAGGACTAGCGTCCGAGACCCAGTACTTC. Residues: CASSVEGFVDGRGLASETQYF.

The rearrangement links TRBV12-3 or TRBV12-4 to TRBJ2-7, with 12 bases matching TRBD1. V trimming: 0 bases; J trimming: 7 bases; junction bases outside the gene matches: 4. This CDR3 region has 15 residues. CDR3 bases: TGTGCCAGCAGTTTAGCGGGACAGGGGGCGAGGGAGCAGTACTTC. Protein sequence: CASSLAGQGAREQYF.

This clonotype was detected many times. The genes are TRBV12-5 and TRBJ2-5; D perhaps matches TRBD1 (6 bases). Germline lookup yields CDR1 LGHNT and CDR2 FRNRAP. V gave up 9 bases and J gave up 2 bases, with 10 bases separating them. The CDR3 runs to 12 residues. CDR3 sequence: CASSQGQETQYF. The DNA for the CDR3 is TGTGCTAGCAGTCAGGGGCAAGAGACCCAGTACTTC.

This clonotype has a handful of counts. The V and J genes are TRBV20-1 and TRBJ1-2; D is unresolved. V lost 2 bases and J 8 bases, leaving 12 bases between the germline ends. CDR1 and CDR2 (germline): DFQATT, SNEGSKA (reference sequence). This CDR3 spans 12 amino acids. The CDR3 sequence: CSARSSGEGYTF. For the CDR3, the DNA is TGCAGTGCTAGATCCAGTGGGGAGGGCTACACCTTC.

This clonotype was detected only a few times. The chain recombines TRBV4-1 with TRBJ2-5; D remains unclear. Trimming took off 1 base at V and 6 bases at J, with 9 bases between the two ends. Germline assignment: CDR1 MGHRA and CDR2 YSYEKL. The CDR3 extends over 13 amino acids. The CDR3 loop reads CASSQVRAKTQYF. In DNA form, the CDR3 reads TGCGCCAGCAGCCAAGTTCGGGCCAAGACCCAGTACTTC.

Many counts were recorded for this clonotype. The CDR3 DNA is TGCAGCGTTGTAGCTGAAAACATTCAGTACTTC. Translation: CSVVAENIQYF. The chain has TRBV29-1 and TRBJ2-4; D remains ambiguous. This CDR3 has 11 amino acids. Trimming stripped 4 bases from V and 5 bases from J, with 6 bases between. Germline V gives CDR1 SQVTM, CDR2 ANQGSEA.

The chain is built from TRBV5-6 and TRBJ1-1; D is perhaps TRBD1 (5 bases). V was clipped by 3 bases and J by 0 bases, with 12 bases between them. In germline, CDR1 is SGHDT, CDR2 YYEEEE. The CDR3 runs to 15 residues. The chain's CDR3 is CASSSRGALNTEAFF. CDR3 nucleotides: TGTGCCAGCAGCTCCCGAGGGGCCTTGAACACTGAAGCTTTCTTT.

The sample holds many counts of this clonotype. The chain employs TRBV6-2 or TRBV6-3 and TRBJ2-1; no clear D. Germline-derived CDR1 and CDR2 are MNHEY and SVGEGT. CDR3 length: 12 residues. Between the trimmed V and J ends, which lost 2 bases and 10 bases, there was a span of 9 bases. For the CDR3, the DNA is TGTGCCAGCAGTTACATGGGTGGCGAGCAGTTCTTC. Its translation: CASSYMGGEQFF.

At least ten counts were recorded for this clonotype. The chain uses TRBV21-1 and TRBJ2-7; the table's D call, TRBD1, has no DNA check behind it. TRBV21-1 is a pseudogene segment. The length of the CDR3 is 20 residues. CDR3: CASSKRGTGCLGPFNYEQYF. CDR3 nucleotides: TGTGCCAGCAGCAAGCGCGGGACAGGGTGCCTCGGTCCATTCAACTACGAGCAGTACTTC.

This clonotype was found a few times. CDR3 amino acids: CASSSGLEATQYF. The CDR3 DNA reads as TGTGCCAGCAGCTCGGGACTAGAGGCGACCCAGTACTTC. This chain uses TRBV11-2 with TRBJ2-5; 8 nucleotides line up with TRBD2. The CDR3 contains 13 residues. Trimming took 4 bases from V and 7 from J; bases not matched to a gene: 5. The germline gives CDR1 SGHAT, CDR2 FQNNGV.